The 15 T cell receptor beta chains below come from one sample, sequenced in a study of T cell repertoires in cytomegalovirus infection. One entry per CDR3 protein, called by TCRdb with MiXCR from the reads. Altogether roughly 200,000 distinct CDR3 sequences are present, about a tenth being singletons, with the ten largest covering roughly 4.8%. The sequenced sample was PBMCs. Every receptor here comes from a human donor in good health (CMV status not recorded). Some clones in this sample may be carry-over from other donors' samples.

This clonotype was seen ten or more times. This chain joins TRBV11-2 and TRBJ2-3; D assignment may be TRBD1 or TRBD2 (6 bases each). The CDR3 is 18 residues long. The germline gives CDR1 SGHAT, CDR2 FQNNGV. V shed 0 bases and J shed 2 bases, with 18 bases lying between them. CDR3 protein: CASSLETPGASPTDTQYF. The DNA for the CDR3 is TGTGCCAGCAGCTTAGAAACTCCGGGGGCCTCTCCCACAGATACGCAGTATTTT.

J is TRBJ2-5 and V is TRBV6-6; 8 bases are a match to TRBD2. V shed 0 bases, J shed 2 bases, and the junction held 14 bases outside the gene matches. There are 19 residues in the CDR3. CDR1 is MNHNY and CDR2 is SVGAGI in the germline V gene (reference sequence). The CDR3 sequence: CASSYSSRGLASRQETQYF. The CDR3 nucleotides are TGTGCCAGCAGTTACTCGAGTAGAGGACTAGCATCGAGACAAGAGACCCAGTACTTC.

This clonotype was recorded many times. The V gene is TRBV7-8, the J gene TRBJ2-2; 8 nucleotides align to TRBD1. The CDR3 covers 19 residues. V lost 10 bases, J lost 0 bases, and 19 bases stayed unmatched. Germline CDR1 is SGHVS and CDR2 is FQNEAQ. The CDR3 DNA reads TGTGCCATCCCATCCCGGGACAGGCAAAACTCCGCGAACACCGGGGAGCTGTTTTTT. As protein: CAIPSRDRQNSANTGELFF. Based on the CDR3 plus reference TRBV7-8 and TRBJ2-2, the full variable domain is GAGVSQSPRYKVAKRGQDVALRCDPISGHVSLFWYQQALGQGPEFLTYFQNEAQLDKSGLPSDRFFAERPEGSVSTLKIQRTQQEDSAVYLCAIPSRDRQNSANTGELFFGEGSRLTVL.

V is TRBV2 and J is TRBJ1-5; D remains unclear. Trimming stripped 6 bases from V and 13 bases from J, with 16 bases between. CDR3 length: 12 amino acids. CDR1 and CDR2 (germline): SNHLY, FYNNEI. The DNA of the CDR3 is TGTGCCAGCAGAGCTAACGGGTATGATCAGCATTTT. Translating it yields CASRANGYDQHF.

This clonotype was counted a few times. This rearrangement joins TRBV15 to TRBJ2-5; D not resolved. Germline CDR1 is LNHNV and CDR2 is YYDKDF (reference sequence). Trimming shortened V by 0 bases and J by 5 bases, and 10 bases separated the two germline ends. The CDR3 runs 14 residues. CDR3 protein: CATSREGRMETQYF. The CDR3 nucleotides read TGTGCCACCAGCAGAGAGGGCAGGATGGAGACCCAGTACTTC. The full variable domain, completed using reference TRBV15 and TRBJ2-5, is DAMVIQNPRYQVTQFGKPVTLSCSQTLNHNVMYWYQQKSSQAPKLLFHYYDKDFNNEADTPDNFQSRRPNTSFCFLDIRSPGLGDTAMYLCATSREGRMETQYFGPGTRLLVL.

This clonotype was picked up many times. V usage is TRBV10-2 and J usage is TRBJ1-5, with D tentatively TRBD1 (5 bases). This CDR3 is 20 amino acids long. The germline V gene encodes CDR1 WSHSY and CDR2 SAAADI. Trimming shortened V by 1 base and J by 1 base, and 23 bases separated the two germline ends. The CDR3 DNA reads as TGCGCCAGCAGTGAGTGGGCGGGAACAGGTCAAGGGATCAGCAATCAGCCCCAGCATTTT. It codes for CASSEWAGTGQGISNQPQHF.

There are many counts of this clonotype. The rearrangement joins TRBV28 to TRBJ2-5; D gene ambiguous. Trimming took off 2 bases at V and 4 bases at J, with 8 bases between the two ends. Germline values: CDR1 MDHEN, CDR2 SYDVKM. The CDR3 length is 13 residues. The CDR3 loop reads CASSLPVVETQYF. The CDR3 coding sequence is TGTGCCAGCAGTTTACCAGTAGTAGAGACCCAGTACTTC.

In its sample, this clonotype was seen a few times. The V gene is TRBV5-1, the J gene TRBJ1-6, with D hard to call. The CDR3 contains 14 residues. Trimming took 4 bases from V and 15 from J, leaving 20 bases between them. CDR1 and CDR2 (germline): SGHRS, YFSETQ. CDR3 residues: CASSLGEGRGFLHF. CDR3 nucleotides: TGCGCCAGCAGCCTCGGTGAGGGCAGAGGGTTCCTCCACTTT.

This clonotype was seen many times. The chain's CDR3 is CASIGSPPTSNQPQHF. CDR3 bases: TGTGCCAGCATTGGGTCCCCGCCAACTAGCAATCAGCCCCAGCATTTT. The chain joins TRBV28 to TRBJ1-5; D call uncertain. Trimming took off 7 bases at V and 0 bases at J, with 16 bases between the two ends. Germline-derived CDR1 and CDR2 are MDHEN and SYDVKM. There are 16 residues in the CDR3.

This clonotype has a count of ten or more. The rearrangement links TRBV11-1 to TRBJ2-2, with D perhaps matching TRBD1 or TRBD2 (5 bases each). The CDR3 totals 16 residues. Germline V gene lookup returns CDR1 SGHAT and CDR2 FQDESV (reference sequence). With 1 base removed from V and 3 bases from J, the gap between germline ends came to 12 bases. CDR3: CASSLGGRGDTGELFF. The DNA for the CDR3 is TGTGCCAGCAGCTTAGGAGGGAGAGGGGACACCGGGGAGCTGTTTTTT.

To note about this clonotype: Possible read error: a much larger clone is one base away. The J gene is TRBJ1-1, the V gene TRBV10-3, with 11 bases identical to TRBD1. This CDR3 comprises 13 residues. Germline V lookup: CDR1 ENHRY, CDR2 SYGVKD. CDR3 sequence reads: CASRDRGNTGAFF. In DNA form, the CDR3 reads TGTGCCAGCCGGGACAGGGGGAACACTGGAGCTTTCTTT.

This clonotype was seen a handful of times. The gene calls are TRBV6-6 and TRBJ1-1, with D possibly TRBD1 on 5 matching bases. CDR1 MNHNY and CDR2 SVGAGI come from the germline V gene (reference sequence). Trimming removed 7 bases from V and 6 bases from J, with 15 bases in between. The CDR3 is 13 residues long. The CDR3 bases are TGTGCCAGCACCGGGCCCGGGGGTCCTGAAGCTTTCTTT. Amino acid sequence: CASTGPGGPEAFF.

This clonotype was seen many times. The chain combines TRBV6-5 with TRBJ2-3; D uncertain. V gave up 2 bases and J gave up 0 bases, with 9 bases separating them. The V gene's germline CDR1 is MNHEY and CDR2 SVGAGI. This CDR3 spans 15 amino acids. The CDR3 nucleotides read TGTGCCAGCAGTTACCTTGGGATTAGCACAGATACGCAGTATTTT. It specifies CASSYLGISTDTQYF.

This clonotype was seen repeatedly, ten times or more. CDR3 DNA sequence: TGTGCCAGTAGGGGTCGGGGGTTGGGTAGCAATCAGCCCCAGCATTTT. This sequence encodes CASRGRGLGSNQPQHF. The chain recombines TRBV19 with TRBJ1-5; TRBD1 is a possible D gene (5 bases). Trimming cost V 6 bases and J 0 bases, with 15 bases left between them. Germline V gene data show CDR1 as LNHDA and CDR2 as SQIVND (reference sequence). The CDR3 has 16 residues.

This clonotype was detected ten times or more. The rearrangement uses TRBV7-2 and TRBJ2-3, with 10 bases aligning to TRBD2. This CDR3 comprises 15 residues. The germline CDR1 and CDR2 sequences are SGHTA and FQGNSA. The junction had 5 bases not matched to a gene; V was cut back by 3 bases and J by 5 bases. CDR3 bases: TGTGCCAGCAGCTTGACTAGCGGGCACAGAGATACGCAGTATTTT. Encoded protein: CASSLTSGHRDTQYF.